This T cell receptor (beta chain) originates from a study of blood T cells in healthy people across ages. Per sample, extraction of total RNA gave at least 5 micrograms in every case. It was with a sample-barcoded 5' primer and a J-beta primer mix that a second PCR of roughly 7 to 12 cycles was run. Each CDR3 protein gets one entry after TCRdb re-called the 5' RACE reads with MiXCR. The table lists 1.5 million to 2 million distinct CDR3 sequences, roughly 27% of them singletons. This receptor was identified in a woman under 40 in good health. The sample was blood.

The CDR3 spells CASSVRVAEAFF. The CDR3 DNA sequence: TGTGCCAGCAGTGTCAGGGTGGCTGAAGCTTTCTTT. V gene TRBV25-1 combines with J gene TRBJ1-1, with a weak D call TRBD1 (5 bases). CDR1 MGHDK and CDR2 SYGVNS come from the germline V gene. CDR3 size: 12 residues. V was clipped by 4 bases and J by 6 bases, with 9 bases between them. Full variable domain (outside the CDR3, taken from reference TRBV25-1 and TRBJ1-1): EADIYQTPRYLVIGTGKKITLECSQTMGHDKMYWYQQDPGMELHLIHYSYGVNSTEKGDLSSESTVSRIRTEHFPLTLESARPSHTSQYLCASSVRVAEAFFGQGTRLTVV.